This is a list of T cell receptor beta chains from one sample in a study of T cell responses to AZD1222 COVID-19 vaccine. This table comes from immunoSEQ multiplex PCR, and its TCRdb copy is limited to in-frame clones, with some not included. Here the sample spans about 120,000 clones, 70% to 90% being singletons. Specimen: peripheral blood, collected 28 days after the second AZD1222 dose. Receptor source: an adult who received the AZD1222 COVID-19 vaccine. The CDR3 runs from the conserved cysteine through the conserved F or W. The order of the fields is J gene, clone size, V gene, D gene, CDR3 DNA, CDR3 protein. D genes are given only for firm matches. The size of a clone is reported for some rows only, either as once, few or many, or as a class for expanded clones.

J: TRBJ1-6
size: NA
V: TRBV11-3
D: NA
DNA: TGTGCCAGCAGCGCGGACATGGGTAATTCACCCCTCCACTTT
CDR3: CASSADMGNSPLHF

J: TRBJ2-1
size: NA
V: TRBV28
D: TRBD1
DNA: TGTGCCAGCAGTACACAGGGGTTAAGTAACAATGAGCAGTTCTTC
CDR3: CASSTQGLSNNEQFF

J: TRBJ1-3
size: NA
V: TRBV25-1
D: NA
DNA: TGTGCCAGCAGTGCCCCGGGCCTACGAGGTGGAAACACCATATATTTT
CDR3: CASSAPGLRGGNTIYF

J: TRBJ1-2
size: once
V: TRBV3-1/TRBV3-2
D: NA
DNA: TGTGCCAGCAGCTTTCTACAGAACTATGGCTACACCTTC
CDR3: CASSFLQNYGYTF

J: TRBJ1-4
size: few
V: TRBV3-1/TRBV3-2
D: NA
DNA: TGTGCCAGCAGCCAAAGGTGGGAACTGTTTTTT
CDR3: CASSQRWELFF

J: TRBJ2-2
size: NA
V: TRBV4-1
D: NA
DNA: TGCGCCAGCAGCCAACGGGAAGGTGGCACCGGGGAGCTGTTTTTT
CDR3: CASSQREGGTGELFF

J: TRBJ2-1
size: NA
V: TRBV6-5
D: TRBD2
DNA: TGTGCCAGCACCCCAGCGGGGGGGGACAATGAGCAGTTCTTC
CDR3: CASTPAGGDNEQFF

J: TRBJ1-2
size: NA
V: TRBV30
D: NA
DNA: TGTGCCTGGAAGTCAGGGGGCTACACCTTC
CDR3: CAWKSGGYTF

J: TRBJ1-3
size: NA
V: TRBV5-4
D: TRBD1
DNA: TGTGCCAGCAGCTTGAACAGGGGGGCGCAGATTTCCGACACCATATATTTT
CDR3: CASSLNRGAQISDTIYF

J: TRBJ2-2
size: NA
V: TRBV18
D: NA
DNA: TGTGCCAGCTCACAATACACCGGGGAGCTGTTTTTT
CDR3: CASSQYTGELFF

J: TRBJ1-6
size: NA
V: TRBV27
D: NA
DNA: TGTGCCAGCAGTTTACCCGGACGGAATAATTCACCCCTCCACTTT
CDR3: CASSLPGRNNSPLHF

J: TRBJ2-1
size: few
V: TRBV9
D: TRBD2
DNA: TGTGCCAGCAGCGTAGCTGCTAGCGGGGGGGAAATCAATGAGCAGTTCTTC
CDR3: CASSVAASGGEINEQFF

J: TRBJ1-5
size: NA
V: TRBV10-3
D: TRBD1
DNA: TGTGCCATCAGGGAGGGGGCTCGCCAGCCCCAGCATTTT
CDR3: CAIREGARQPQHF